The following is a T cell receptor beta chain sequence with its context. This CDR3 is built from 13 residues. Germline V gene data show CDR1 as LNHDA and CDR2 as SQIVND (reference sequence). Trimming removed 7 bases at V and 7 bases at J, with 16 bases between. Per the original methods: The authors estimated nucleated cell counts from reference gene primer amplification. Here immunoSEQ multiplex PCR was the method, and the copy in TCRdb shows in-frame clones only, minus some. The D gene and trimming were derived from the DNA, and the V and J assignments and clone size from that table. The table has about 280,000 clones, 65% to 90% seen once. This record belongs to a study of blood T cell repertoires in COVID-19. Background on the study: The study drew acute and convalescent COVID-19 samples from the United States, Italy and Spain. T cells, B-cell-depleted T cells, or PBMCs provided the cDNA or gDNA that served as material.

The material sequenced was peripheral blood. This chain uses TRBV19 with TRBJ1-2; D is possibly TRBD1 (6 bases). The receptor comes from a man over 45 with active or convalescent COVID-19. The CDR3 nucleotides read TGTGCCAGTATTCAACAGGGAATGAGTGGCTACACCTTC. This gives the protein CASIQQGMSGYTF. The whole variable domain, filled in from reference TRBV19 and TRBJ1-2, reads DGGITQSPKYLFRKEGQNVTLSCEQNLNHDAMYWYRQDPGQGLRLIYYSQIVNDFQKGDIAEGYSVSREKKESFPLTVTSAQKNPTAFYLCASIQQGMSGYTFGSGTRLTVV.